The clone carrying this T cell receptor beta chain has ten or more counts. Its specificity is unknown. This sample was included in a study of human T cells and chemical hapten exposure. Study-level results: Versus controls, significantly more large CDR3 similarity clusters arose from expanded TCRs.

The germline CDR1 and CDR2 sequences are WSHSY and SAAADI. V was pared by 6 bases and J by 4 bases, with 4 bases of the junction left unmatched. This CDR3 region has 13 residues. Source study methods: A typical sample had approximately 93,000 TCRs, with 23,224 to 690,600 overall. TCRdb ran MiXCR on the RACE reads and lists one entry per CDR3 protein. The V and J calls and clone size come from TCRdb's table, not from the authors' own analysis. Among 27,000 or so distinct CDR3 sequences listed, 7.5% to 10% were seen once. Time point indicated: patch test 2, 6 weeks after DPC sensitization. Specified treatment: therapeutic diphenylcyclopropenone sensitization with weekly scalp DPC. Alopecia patients, 18 to 70 years old and DPC-suitable, served as donors.

The sequence was obtained from a man aged 25 to 40 with alopecia areata. Some clones in this sample may be carry-over from other donors' samples. The chain has TRBV10-2 and TRBJ1-2, with TRBD1 matching 8 bases. The source material was whole blood, sampled in connection with sensitization to the hapten diphenylcyclopropenone (DPC). DNA of the CDR3: TGCGCCAGCAGCCTTGACAGGGGCTATGGCTACACCTTC. Its translation is CASSLDRGYGYTF.